This passage covers 20 T cell receptor beta chains from one sample sequenced in a study of T cell changes during pregnancy in multiple sclerosis. Measured with immunoSEQ multiplex PCR; TCRdb has only the in-frame clones, and not every one. The sample holds about 100,000 clones, about 93% seen once. The sample was peripheral blood, taken after pregnancy. These TCRs come from a female donor with multiple sclerosis, enrolled in a pregnancy study.

The CDR3 here is CASSLAWLGGGSSYNEQFF. The DNA of the CDR3 is TGTGCCAGCAGCTTGGCCTGGTTGGGTGGCGGGAGCTCCTACAATGAGCAGTTCTTC. This rearrangement joins TRBV5-8 to TRBJ2-1, with TRBD2 matching 7 bases. From germline, CDR1 is SGHTS and CDR2 YDEGEE. The CDR3 loop spans 19 amino acids. V lost 0 bases, J lost 0 bases, and 12 bases stayed unmatched.

V usage is TRBV7-2 and J usage is TRBJ2-1; D remains unclear. Germline lookup yields CDR1 SGHTA and CDR2 FQGNSA. The CDR3 is made up of 13 amino acids. V lost 1 base and J 5 bases, leaving 6 bases between the germline ends. CDR3 amino acids: CASSLERDNEQFF. The CDR3 coding sequence is TGTGCCAGCAGCTTAGAGAGAGACAATGAGCAGTTCTTC.

This chain joins TRBV27 and TRBJ2-3; 7 bases match TRBD1. The ends lost 2 bases at V and 3 bases at J; junction bases unmatched: 5. The CDR3 loop spans 15 amino acids. Per germline, CDR1 MNHEY and CDR2 SMNVEV (reference sequence). The CDR3 nucleotides read TGTGCCAGCAGTTTAGTCAGGGGGACGACAGATACGCAGTATTTT. This codes for CASSLVRGTTDTQYF.

In this sample, this clone turned up a few times. The CDR3 coding sequence is TGTGCCAGCGGTCCTGGGACAGGGGGCTTCTATGGCTACACCTTC. Amino acid sequence: CASGPGTGGFYGYTF. The chain is built from TRBV7-9 and TRBJ1-2; 12 positions match TRBD1. This CDR3 comprises 15 residues. Losses at the gene ends were 8 bases for V and 4 bases for J; bases not matched to a gene: 8. Germline V gene sequence: CDR1 SEHNR, CDR2 FQNEAQ (reference sequence).

The rearrangement links TRBV5-6 to TRBJ1-2, with 8 bases lining up with TRBD1. This CDR3 is 18 amino acids long. Germline loops: CDR1 SGHDT, CDR2 YYEEEE. Trimming at V came to 7 bases and at J to 5 bases, leaving 22 bases not matched to a gene. In nucleotides, the CDR3 is TGTGCCAGCGGACAGGGAGAGGTTTATTCTCTGTGGAAGTATGGCTACACCTTC. It translates to CASGQGEVYSLWKYGYTF.

This rearrangement joins TRBV5-6 to TRBJ2-3; possibly TRBD1 for D (5 bases). The CDR3 has 16 amino acids. The germline gives CDR1 SGHDT, CDR2 YYEEEE. Deletions cut 0 bases from V and 0 bases from J, with 11 bases between. This CDR3 is CASSLVVTASTDTQYF. CDR3 sequence (DNA): TGTGCCAGCAGCTTGGTGGTGACAGCTAGCACAGATACGCAGTATTTT. Full variable domain (rest looked up from reference TRBV5-6 and TRBJ2-3): DAGVTQSPTHLIKTRGQQVTLRCSPKSGHDTVSWYQQALGQGPQFIFQYYEEEERQRGNFPDRFSGHQFPNYSSELNVNALLLGDSALYLCASSLVVTASTDTQYFGPGTRLTVL.

This chain uses TRBV5-1 with TRBJ1-5; TRBD1 agrees at 8 bases. CDR1 and CDR2 from the germline V gene are SGHRS and YFSETQ. Germline trimming cut 2 bases from V and 4 bases from J; bases unmatched to any gene: 5. The CDR3 is 15 residues long. For the CDR3, the DNA is TGCGCCAGCAGCTTCGGGACAGGTGGTAATCAGCCCCAGCATTTT. This gives the protein CASSFGTGGNQPQHF.

This chain links TRBV6-4 with TRBJ2-1; 11 bases are a match to TRBD2. CDR1 is MRHNA, CDR2 SNTAGT, per germline. CDR3 length: 16 residues. V gave up 4 bases and J gave up 4 bases; unmatched junction bases: 6. The CDR3 sequence is CASSVTGTSGYNEQFF. Written as DNA, the CDR3 is TGTGCCAGCAGTGTTACCGGGACTAGCGGATACAATGAGCAGTTCTTC.

This clone was seen a single time. The chain is built from TRBV29-1 and TRBJ1-2; no clear D. There are 11 residues in the CDR3. Germline assignment: CDR1 SQVTM and CDR2 ANQGSEA. V lost 4 bases and J lost 5, with 8 bases in between. CDR3 loop: CSVVSAYGYTF. The CDR3 DNA reads as TGCAGCGTTGTGAGCGCATATGGCTACACCTTC. The variable domain in full, with the rest retrieved from reference TRBV29-1 and TRBJ1-2, is SAVISQKPSRDICQRGTSLTIQCQVDSQVTMMFWYRQQPGQSLTLIATANQGSEATYESGFVIDKFPISRPNLTFSTLTVSNMSPEDSSIYLCSVVSAYGYTFGSGTRLTVV.

This chain uses TRBV5-1 with TRBJ1-2, with 11 nucleotides matching TRBD1. J lost 7 bases, V lost 4 bases, and 3 bases had no gene match. The CDR3 has 13 residues. The germline gives CDR1 SGHRS, CDR2 YFSETQ. CDR3 sequence: CASSQGTGGGYTF. The DNA of the CDR3 is TGCGCCAGCAGCCAGGGGACAGGGGGTGGCTACACCTTC.

The V and J genes are TRBV11-1 and TRBJ2-3; 9 positions agree with TRBD1. Trimming removed 5 bases from V and 8 bases from J; junction bases left unmatched: 8. The CDR3 loop spans 14 amino acids. CDR1 is SGHAT and CDR2 is FQDESV in the germline V gene (reference sequence). The CDR3 nucleotides read TGTGCCAGCAGCCTTGGACAGGGGCCAGCTACGCAGTATTTT. This translates into CASSLGQGPATQYF.

The chain employs TRBV5-6 and TRBJ1-1; 7 bases agree with TRBD1. CDR1 and CDR2 (germline): SGHDT, YYEEEE. J lost 1 base, V lost 2 bases, and 11 bases had no gene match. The CDR3 covers 17 residues. CDR3 nucleotide sequence: TGTGCCAGCAGCTTATATTACAGGGGAACGGGGAACACTGAAGCTTTCTTT. It is translated as CASSLYYRGTGNTEAFF.

This clone was counted once. DNA of the CDR3: TGTGCCAGCAGCCGGACTAGCGGGAGTACCAGCACAGATACGCAGTATTTT. It translates to CASSRTSGSTSTDTQYF. The chain links TRBV7-8 to TRBJ2-3; 13 bases are a match to TRBD2. From germline, CDR1 is SGHVS and CDR2 FQNEAQ. The CDR3 has 17 amino acids. Trimming cost V 5 bases and J 0 bases; bases outside gene matches: 5. Using reference TRBV7-8 and TRBJ2-3 for the parts outside the CDR3, the full variable domain is GAGVSQSPRYKVAKRGQDVALRCDPISGHVSLFWYQQALGQGPEFLTYFQNEAQLDKSGLPSDRFFAERPEGSVSTLKIQRTQQEDSAVYLCASSRTSGSTSTDTQYFGPGTRLTVL.

This rearrangement joins TRBV15 to TRBJ2-5; 10 bases are shared with TRBD2. In germline, CDR1 is LNHNV, CDR2 YYDKDF (reference sequence). The CDR3 loop spans 16 amino acids. The V gene end was trimmed by 0 bases and the J gene end by 5 bases; junction bases not matched to a gene: 6. In DNA, the CDR3 is TGTGCCACCAGCAGAGAAAGCGGGAGGGCCGGGGAGACCCAGTACTTC. Protein: CATSRESGRAGETQYF.

CDR3 bases: TGCAGCGTTGCGCGCAGGACTGCTTACAATGAGCAGTTCTTC. Encoded protein: CSVARRTAYNEQFF. The chain combines TRBV29-1 with TRBJ2-1; D is possibly TRBD2 (5 bases). The CDR3 consists of 14 residues. The V end lost 4 bases, the J end lost 4 bases, and 14 bases lay between the germline ends. The germline V gene has CDR1 SQVTM and CDR2 ANQGSEA.

V gene TRBV4-1 combines with J gene TRBJ2-1; 13 bases fit TRBD2. The germline CDR1 and CDR2 sequences are MGHRA and YSYEKL. Trimming took 1 base from V and 7 from J; bases not matched to a gene: 10. This CDR3 region has 18 residues. CDR3 sequence: CASSQVRAGTSGKNEQFF. For the CDR3, the DNA is TGCGCCAGCAGCCAAGTACGAGCTGGGACTAGCGGGAAGAATGAGCAGTTCTTC.

The chain combines TRBV20-1 with TRBJ1-2; D might be TRBD1 (5 bases). Germline CDR1 is DFQATT and CDR2 is SNEGSKA (reference sequence). The ends were cut back, 3 bases at V and 6 bases at J, with 8 bases in the middle. This CDR3 has 11 residues. The CDR3 nucleotides read TGCAGTGCTAGGGCAGGGAATGGCTACACCTTC. The encoded protein is CSARAGNGYTF.

J is TRBJ1-2 and V is TRBV6-6, with 8 nucleotides matching TRBD1. The CDR3 spans 13 residues. After removal of 8 bases from V and 7 bases from J, the junction contained 9 bases not matched to a gene. Germline lookup yields CDR1 MNHNY and CDR2 SVGAGI (reference sequence). Here the CDR3 reads CASRLDRETGYTF. The CDR3, as DNA: TGTGCCAGCCGGCTGGACAGGGAGACTGGCTACACCTTC.

V gene TRBV13 combines with J gene TRBJ2-2; possibly TRBD2 for D (5 bases). There are 14 residues in the CDR3. CDR1 PRHDT and CDR2 FYEKMQ come from the germline V gene (reference sequence). V was clipped by 5 bases and J by 4 bases, with 11 bases between them. The CDR3 region has the DNA TGTGCCAGCAGCCGGACTCCTACCACCGGGGAGCTGTTTTTT. Its translation is CASSRTPTTGELFF.

The chain couples TRBV19 to TRBJ2-7; TRBD2 aligns across 11 bases. Germline V lookup: CDR1 LNHDA, CDR2 SQIVND (reference sequence). V shed 4 bases and J 0 bases; nucleotides not matched to a gene: 2. The CDR3 loop spans 15 amino acids. Written as DNA, the CDR3 is TGTGCCAGTAGTACAGGGACTAGCGGCTCCTACGAGCAGTACTTC. The encoded protein is CASSTGTSGSYEQYF.